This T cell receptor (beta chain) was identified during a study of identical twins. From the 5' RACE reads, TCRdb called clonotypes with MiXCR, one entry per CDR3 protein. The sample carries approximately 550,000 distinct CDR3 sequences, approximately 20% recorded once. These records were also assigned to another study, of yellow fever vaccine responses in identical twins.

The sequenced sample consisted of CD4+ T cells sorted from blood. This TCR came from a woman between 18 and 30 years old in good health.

CDR3 region: CASSLEAGPIGEKLFF. The CDR3, as DNA: TGTGCCAGCAGCTTAGAAGCGGGGCCGATTGGCGAAAAACTGTTTTTT. The chain combines TRBV7-2 with TRBJ1-4, with D possibly being TRBD1 (5 bases). Germline V gene data show CDR1 as SGHTA and CDR2 as FQGNSA. There are 16 residues in the CDR3. Trimming removed 1 base from V and 8 bases from J, with 17 bases in between.